Listed here is a single T cell receptor beta chain. J was trimmed by 7 bases and V by 3 bases; bases with no gene match: 9. The germline V gene encodes CDR1 SGHNT and CDR2 YYREEE (reference sequence). This CDR3 contains 15 residues. These data come from a study of blood T cell repertoires in COVID-19. Original analysis: Reference gene primer amplification gave estimated nucleated cell counts. The repertoire was sequenced with immunoSEQ multiplex PCR; TCRdb's copy has only in-frame clones and lacks some. V, J and clone size are those of that table, while D and trimming were read from the DNA. The data hold a few hundred thousand clones, with around 87% observed a single time. The participants were between about 18 and 89 years old and came from under 25 US areas. Participants' own reports of clinical history determined their cohort assignment.

The material sequenced was PBMCs or T cells enriched from blood (not recorded which). The sequence came from a man aged 35-49 years in a cohort exposed to, infected with or recovered from COVID-19 (not recorded which). This rearrangement joins TRBV5-4 to TRBJ1-5; 8 bases are a match to TRBD1. The CDR3, as DNA: TGTGCCAGCAGCTCCGGGACAGGAGGGGAACAGCCCCAGCATTTT. Protein sequence: CASSSGTGGEQPQHF.